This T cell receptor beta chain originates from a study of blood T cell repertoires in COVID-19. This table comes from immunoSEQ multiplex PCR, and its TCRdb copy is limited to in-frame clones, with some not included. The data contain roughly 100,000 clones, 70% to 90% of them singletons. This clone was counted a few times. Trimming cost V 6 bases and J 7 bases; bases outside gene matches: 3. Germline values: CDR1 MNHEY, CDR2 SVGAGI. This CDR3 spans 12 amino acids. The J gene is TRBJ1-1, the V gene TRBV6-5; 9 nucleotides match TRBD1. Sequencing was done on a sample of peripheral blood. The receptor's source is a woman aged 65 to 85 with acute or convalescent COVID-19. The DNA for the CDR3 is TGTGCCAGCAGACAGGGGGCGAGTGAAGCTTTCTTT. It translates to CASRQGASEAFF.